The present T cell receptor beta chain was sequenced within a study of T cell repertoires in cytomegalovirus infection. Turning to the study itself: As its CMV epitopes, the study selected recently identified HLA-C-restricted and well-studied HLA-B-restricted targets. An indication of both CMV infection and matching HLA type came from public TCR beta signatures.

A single record per CDR3 protein comes from TCRdb applying MiXCR to the reads. Among under 500,000 distinct CDR3 sequences listed, about two fifths were seen once. Trimming removed 5 bases at V and 13 bases at J, with 20 bases between. Germline CDR1 and CDR2: LNHDA and SQIVND (reference sequence). The CDR3 is made up of 13 amino acids. Concerning this clonotype itself: What it binds is not known.

The clonotype was recovered from a human donor in good health (CMV status not recorded). Some clones in this sample may be carry-over from other donors' samples. Sequenced material: cultured PBMCs, taken from culture after CMV antigen stimulation. The chain uses TRBV19 and TRBJ1-2; no clear D gene. CDR3 in amino acids: CASSRVRAAGSTF. CDR3 DNA: TGTGCCAGTAGTCGGGTTCGGGCGGCCGGGTCCACCTTC.